The 29 T cell receptor beta chains below all came from one sample that was sequenced in a study of blood T cells in healthy people across ages. It was with a sample-barcoded 5' primer and a J-beta primer mix that a second PCR of about 6 to 12 cycles was run. A single record per CDR3 protein comes from TCRdb applying MiXCR to the 5' RACE reads. The sample has some 1.4 million distinct CDR3 sequences; roughly 40% are singletons. The sequenced sample consisted of blood. These TCRs come from a woman in her late teens or twenties in good health.

This clonotype was observed a few times. V and J are TRBV20-1 and TRBJ2-1, with TRBD2 matching over 8 bases. The V gene's germline CDR1 is DFQATT and CDR2 SNEGSKA (reference sequence). This CDR3 has 17 amino acids. V dropped 1 base and J dropped 0; count of bases not matched to a gene: 8. The CDR3 reads CSARGVAGLSSYNEQFF. The CDR3 coding sequence is TGCAGTGCTAGAGGTGTAGCGGGATTGAGCTCCTACAATGAGCAGTTCTTC.

In its sample, this clonotype was seen a few times. The chain couples TRBV20-1 to TRBJ1-3, with D possibly TRBD1 on 5 matching bases. V was cut by 5 bases and J by 0 bases, with 11 bases left in between. Germline V lookup: CDR1 DFQATT, CDR2 SNEGSKA (reference sequence). The CDR3 covers 14 residues. CDR3 sequence reads: CSAPDSSSGNTIYF. The CDR3 nucleotides read TGCAGTGCTCCTGACAGCAGCTCTGGAAACACCATATATTTT.

The chain couples TRBV12-3 or TRBV12-4 to TRBJ2-3; TRBD1 matches at 7 bases. The CDR3 consists of 16 residues. V lost 3 bases and J lost 4; bases outside the gene matches: 10. CDR3 loop: CASSLTRGIFADTQYF. The DNA of the CDR3 is TGTGCCAGCAGTTTGACCAGGGGGATATTCGCAGATACGCAGTATTTT.

As for this clonotype: A read error may be the cause here, since a much bigger clone is one base away. The chain recombines TRBV2 with TRBJ1-2; D call uncertain. The CDR3 is 13 residues long. Trimming took off 6 bases at V and 2 bases at J, with 10 bases between the two ends. Germline loops: CDR1 SNHLY, CDR2 FYNNEI. DNA for the CDR3: TGTGCCAGCAGGTGGACGGAGAACTATGGCTACACCTTC. This sequence encodes CASRWTENYGYTF.

At least ten counts were recorded for this clonotype. The chain links TRBV29-1 to TRBJ2-3; D might be TRBD2 (7 bases). V lost 4 bases, J lost 3 bases, and 11 bases lay in between. Germline CDR1 and CDR2: SQVTM and ANQGSEA. The CDR3 is 13 residues long. CDR3 sequence reads: CSVVRGRTDTQYF. The CDR3 DNA sequence: TGCAGCGTTGTGCGGGGGCGGACAGATACGCAGTATTTT.

The chain joins TRBV29-1 to TRBJ2-5; 9 positions agree with TRBD1. Germline values: CDR1 SQVTM, CDR2 ANQGSEA. The CDR3 covers 15 residues. The junction had 10 bases not matched to a gene; V was cut back by 3 bases and J by 5 bases. The CDR3 DNA reads as TGCAGCGTTGAGACCGCGACAGGGGGTGACGAGACCCAGTACTTC. Amino acids: CSVETATGGDETQYF.

This clonotype has only a few counts. The gene calls are TRBV7-9 and TRBJ2-6, with D perhaps being TRBD1 or TRBD2 (5 bases each). The CDR3 length is 18 residues. V lost 1 base to trimming and J lost 0 bases, with 13 bases between them. Germline V gene lookup returns CDR1 SEHNR and CDR2 FQNEAQ (reference sequence). CDR3 in amino acids: CASSLGSGPSSGANVLTF. CDR3 DNA sequence: TGTGCCAGCAGCTTAGGTTCGGGACCCAGCTCTGGGGCCAACGTCCTGACTTTC.

The rearrangement links TRBV20-1 to TRBJ2-1; 9 nucleotides line up with TRBD2. The DNA matches TRBJ2-7 better at its end, which makes the J call doubtful. This CDR3 contains 15 residues. Germline V CDR1 and CDR2: DFQATT, SNEGSKA (reference sequence). CDR3 bases: TGCAGTGCTAGAAAACCGGGACTAGCCATCGACGAGCAGTACTTC. Its protein is CSARKPGLAIDEQYF.

This clonotype appeared a few times. The chain carries TRBV25-1 and TRBJ1-1; no clear D gene. In germline, CDR1 is MGHDK, CDR2 SYGVNS. V shed 1 base and J shed 9 bases, with 12 bases lying between them. The CDR3 has 13 amino acids. The CDR3 sequence is CASSESLGSKAFF. CDR3 coding DNA: TGTGCCAGCAGTGAATCCCTAGGCAGCAAAGCTTTCTTT. The variable domain in full, with the rest retrieved from reference TRBV25-1 and TRBJ1-1, is EADIYQTPRYLVIGTGKKITLECSQTMGHDKMYWYQQDPGMELHLIHYSYGVNSTEKGDLSSESTVSRIRTEHFPLTLESARPSHTSQYLCASSESLGSKAFFGQGTRLTVV.

The chain is built from TRBV11-2 and TRBJ2-7; weak D call: TRBD2 (5 bases). V was cut by 5 bases and J by 2 bases, with 10 bases left in between. CDR3 length equals 13 residues. Per germline, CDR1 SGHAT and CDR2 FQNNGV. The CDR3 DNA is TGTGCCAGCAGCACTAGTTTGGCCTACGAGCAGTACTTC. Protein sequence: CASSTSLAYEQYF.

Only a few counts were recorded for this clonotype. The V and J genes are TRBV5-1 and TRBJ1-2; D perhaps matches TRBD1 (6 bases). Deletions cut 9 bases from V and 4 bases from J, with 19 bases between. CDR3 length equals 14 residues. Germline V gene sequence: CDR1 SGHRS, CDR2 YFSETQ. This CDR3 reads CATKPGGQSYGYTF. The CDR3 bases are TGCGCCACAAAACCCGGGGGGCAGAGCTATGGCTACACCTTC.

The rearrangement links TRBV20-1 to TRBJ2-7, with 11 bases fitting TRBD1. CDR1 is DFQATT, CDR2 SNEGSKA, per germline (reference sequence). CDR3 length: 15 residues. The trim removed 6 bases at V and 3 bases at J, leaving 10 bases unmatched. CDR3 in amino acids: CSADRRDRGFYEQYF. DNA for the CDR3: TGCAGTGCCGATCGTAGGGACAGGGGGTTCTACGAGCAGTACTTC.

This clonotype was detected a few times. The chain has TRBV12-3 or TRBV12-4 and TRBJ2-3; D not resolved. V was cut by 7 bases and J by 4 bases, with 9 bases left in between. This CDR3 is built from 12 residues. CDR3 protein: CASTNSADTQYF. Here the CDR3 DNA reads TGTGCCAGCACCAACAGCGCAGATACGCAGTATTTT.

This clonotype was counted a few times. The chain couples TRBV3-1 to TRBJ1-2; D remains ambiguous. From germline, CDR1 is LGHDT and CDR2 YNNKEL (reference sequence). This CDR3 spans 15 amino acids. Trimming took 0 bases from V and 0 from J, leaving 8 bases between them. CDR3 nucleotide sequence: TGTGCCAGCAGCCAAGAGGTGCAAGCTAACTATGGCTACACCTTC. Its protein product is CASSQEVQANYGYTF.

This sequence joins TRBV28 and TRBJ2-1, with D unclear. The CDR3 length is 17 residues. CDR1 MDHEN and CDR2 SYDVKM come from the germline V gene. Between the trimmed V and J ends, which lost 5 bases and 0 bases, there was a span of 17 bases. The CDR3 DNA reads TGTGCCAGCAGTCCCACTTCTATTACGAGCTCCTACAATGAGCAGTTCTTC. This encodes CASSPTSITSSYNEQFF. Full variable domain (rest looked up from reference TRBV28 and TRBJ2-1): DVKVTQSSRYLVKRTGEKVFLECVQDMDHENMFWYRQDPGLGLRLIYFSYDVKMKEKGDIPEGYSVSREKKERFSLILESASTNQTSMYLCASSPTSITSSYNEQFFGPGTRLTVL.

This rearrangement joins TRBV20-1 to TRBJ1-6; 8 bases are a match to TRBD1. Germline V CDR1 and CDR2: DFQATT, SNEGSKA (reference sequence). Losses at the gene ends were 5 bases for V and 9 bases for J; bases not matched to a gene: 9. CDR3 length: 14 residues. In nucleotides, the CDR3 is TGCAGTGCTCCCGGACAGGGAGGGGTTTCACCCCTCCACTTT. This gives the protein CSAPGQGGVSPLHF.

The V call is TRBV7-9, the J call TRBJ2-1; no clear D. Trimming took off 2 bases at V and 3 bases at J, with 14 bases between the two ends. The length of the CDR3 is 16 residues. Per germline, CDR1 SEHNR and CDR2 FQNEAQ (reference sequence). CDR3 sequence: CASSLRDSTHYNEQFF. The CDR3 DNA follows: TGTGCCAGCAGCTTAAGAGACTCCACCCACTACAATGAGCAGTTCTTC.

There are a few counts of this clonotype. The chain carries TRBV5-1 and TRBJ2-5; D is ambiguous. In germline, CDR1 is SGHRS, CDR2 YFSETQ. Trimming removed 7 bases from V and 1 base from J, with 11 bases in between. The CDR3 has 13 amino acids. This chain's CDR3 is CASRAEPQETQYF. CDR3 nucleotides: TGCGCCAGCCGGGCGGAACCCCAAGAGACCCAGTACTTC.

V gene TRBV3-1 combines with J gene TRBJ2-2; TRBD2 agrees at 13 bases. CDR3 length: 15 residues. With 6 bases clipped from V and 6 bases from J, the junction kept 4 bases outside the gene matches. CDR1 is LGHDT and CDR2 is YNNKEL in the germline V gene (reference sequence). The DNA for the CDR3 is TGTGCCAGCAGACCCGGACTAGCGGGGGCCGGGGAGCTGTTTTTT. Encoded protein: CASRPGLAGAGELFF.

This chain links TRBV28 with TRBJ1-2; 9 positions agree with TRBD1. The V gene end was trimmed by 6 bases and the J gene end by 4 bases; junction bases not matched to a gene: 9. CDR1 and CDR2 (germline): MDHEN, SYDVKM. This CDR3 has 15 amino acids. CDR3 loop: CASRIQGAVGYGYTF. CDR3 nucleotide sequence: TGTGCCAGCAGGATACAGGGGGCGGTGGGCTATGGCTACACCTTC.

The chain joins TRBV20-1 to TRBJ2-7; D is unresolved. The CDR3 sequence is 14 residues long. Germline V gives CDR1 DFQATT, CDR2 SNEGSKA (reference sequence). Trimming took 6 bases from V and 3 from J, leaving 18 bases between them. The CDR3 loop is CSASEPKLSYEQYF. CDR3 sequence (DNA): TGCAGTGCGTCCGAGCCTAAACTGAGCTACGAGCAGTACTTC.

The rearrangement uses TRBV4-1 and TRBJ2-4; D gene uncertain. The last part of the DNA fits TRBJ2-5 better; the J call may be wrong. In germline, CDR1 is MGHRA, CDR2 YSYEKL. This CDR3 comprises 15 residues. The CDR3: CASSQESARSETQYF. CDR3 bases: TGCGCCAGCAGCCAAGAATCGGCCCGGTCGGAGACCCAGTACTTC.

In this sample, this clonotype turned up a few times. The V and J genes are TRBV29-1 and TRBJ1-4, with D unclear. Trimming cost V 8 bases and J 4 bases, with 14 bases left between them. CDR1 is SQVTM, CDR2 ANQGSEA, per germline. The CDR3 totals 13 residues. The CDR3 region is CSPKGRFNEKLFF. The DNA for the CDR3 is TGCAGCCCCAAGGGCAGATTTAATGAAAAACTGTTTTTT.

The rearrangement uses TRBV28 and TRBJ2-3; D gene uncertain. The CDR3 totals 15 residues. Trimming shortened V by 4 bases and J by 5 bases, and 16 bases separated the two germline ends. Germline V lookup: CDR1 MDHEN, CDR2 SYDVKM. The CDR3 protein is CASSSTTSRVDTQYF. CDR3 sequence (DNA): TGTGCCAGCAGTTCCACCACCTCAAGGGTAGATACGCAGTATTTT.

This clonotype was detected only a few times. This chain joins TRBV7-2 and TRBJ2-4; D is perhaps TRBD1 or TRBD2 (5 bases each). This CDR3 comprises 13 residues. Germline CDR1 is SGHTA and CDR2 is FQGNSA. Trimming shortened V by 1 base and J by 13 bases, and 14 bases separated the two germline ends. The CDR3: CASSLVGVWEQYF. The CDR3 nucleotides are TGTGCCAGCAGCTTAGTGGGGGTGTGGGAGCAGTACTTC.

The CDR3 DNA follows: TGCAGTGCTAGAGGAGCGGCTAGCGGACTCTACAATGAGCAGTTCTTC. It codes for CSARGAASGLYNEQFF. The genes are TRBV20-1 and TRBJ2-1; 7 bases line up with TRBD2. Germline CDR1 DFQATT, CDR2 SNEGSKA (reference sequence). J was trimmed by 3 bases and V by 1 base; bases with no gene match: 9. CDR3 length: 16 amino acids.

This clonotype was observed a few times. This chain connects TRBV6-5 to TRBJ2-5; D is possibly TRBD1 or TRBD2 (5 bases each). Germline V lookup: CDR1 MNHEY, CDR2 SVGAGI. The CDR3 totals 13 residues. The ends were cut back, 6 bases at V and 4 bases at J, with 12 bases in the middle. Here the CDR3 reads CASRTGDVETQYF. The DNA of the CDR3 is TGTGCCAGCAGGACCGGGGACGTAGAGACCCAGTACTTC.

The gene calls are TRBV12-5 and TRBJ2-2, with D unclear. V lost 2 bases, J lost 5 bases, and 9 bases lay in between. The CDR3 totals 14 residues. CDR1 and CDR2 (germline): LGHNT, FRNRAP. CDR3 loop: CASGLILGTGELFF. In DNA form, the CDR3 reads TGTGCTAGTGGTTTGATACTGGGAACCGGGGAGCTGTTTTTT.

In this sample, this clonotype turned up many times. The chain carries TRBV11-2 and TRBJ1-6, with 8 bases that match TRBD1. The junction had 6 bases not matched to a gene; V was cut back by 4 bases and J by 1 base. The V gene's germline CDR1 is SGHAT and CDR2 FQNNGV. The CDR3 loop spans 17 amino acids. The CDR3 loop reads CASSSKTGASYNSPLHF. In nucleotides, the CDR3 is TGTGCCAGCAGCTCAAAGACAGGGGCTTCCTATAATTCACCCCTCCACTTT.